This T cell receptor beta chain was sequenced in a study of control samples from healthy donors and cancer patients. Germline CDR1 SEHNR, CDR2 FQNEAQ (reference sequence). The CDR3 totals 14 residues. J lost 6 bases, V lost 1 base, and 2 bases had no gene match. This table comes from immunoSEQ multiplex PCR, and its TCRdb copy is limited to in-frame clones, with some not included. This sample carries roughly 80,000 clones, roughly 90% of them seen once, and the ten largest clones take 1.9%. Sequencing used PBMCs. This sequence joins TRBV7-9 and TRBJ1-2; 10 bases match TRBD1. The TCR originated in an older woman with head and neck cancer. CDR3 sequence (DNA): TGTGCCAGCAGCTTAGTAGGGACAGGGGATGGCTACACCTTC. Translated, it gives CASSLVGTGDGYTF. Full variable domain (missing parts from reference TRBV7-9 and TRBJ1-2): DTGVSQNPRHKITKRGQNVTFRCDPISEHNRLYWYRQTLGQGPEFLTYFQNEAQLEKSRLLSDRFSAERPKGSFSTLEIQRTEQGDSAMYLCASSLVGTGDGYTFGSGTRLTVV.